These 26 T cell receptor beta chains were all obtained from the same sample, sequenced in a study of blood T cells in healthy people across ages. Combining a sample-barcoded 5' primer with a J-beta primer mix, a second PCR ran for 7 to 11 cycles. TCRdb called the 5' RACE reads again in MiXCR, with one record for every CDR3 protein. Of fewer than 2,000,000 distinct CDR3 sequences in the sample, around 40% were seen once. Sequencing was performed on blood. Every receptor here comes from a human donor in good health.

The chain links TRBV2 to TRBJ2-1; D gene uncertain. The CDR3 runs 14 residues. Germline assignment: CDR1 SNHLY and CDR2 FYNNEI. Trimming shortened V by 6 bases and J by 13 bases, and 22 bases separated the two germline ends. CDR3 DNA sequence: TGTGCCAGCAGCCTTTTAGAAGGCCAAGAGACCCAGTTCTTC. Translation: CASSLLEGQETQFF.

The CDR3 region has the DNA TGTGCCAGCAGCAGATGGACAGGGGGCTACCCTGGGGCCAACGTCCTGACTTTC. It codes for CASSRWTGGYPGANVLTF. The V and J genes are TRBV7-3 and TRBJ2-6; TRBD1 agrees at 11 bases. Unmatched junction bases numbered 8, after V lost 5 bases and J lost 2 bases. Germline V gene data show CDR1 as SGHTA and CDR2 as FQGTGA. This CDR3 is 18 amino acids long.

This chain links TRBV7-8 with TRBJ2-4; no clear D gene. The CDR3 has 16 amino acids. Per the germline V gene, CDR1 is SGHVS and CDR2 is FQNEAQ. The ends were cut back, 6 bases at V and 13 bases at J, with 28 bases in the middle. The CDR3 spells CASRPPRFSSYNEQYF. CDR3 sequence (DNA): TGTGCCAGCAGACCGCCGCGGTTTAGCTCCTACAATGAGCAGTACTTC.

This clonotype was found many times. The chain recombines TRBV6-1 with TRBJ2-6; maybe TRBD2 (6 bases). CDR3 length: 16 residues. V was trimmed by 2 bases and J by 4 bases, leaving 12 bases between them. In germline, CDR1 is MNHNS, CDR2 SASEGT. CDR3 sequence (DNA): TGTGCCAGCAGTGAATTGGGGGGAACGGGGGCCAACGTCCTGACTTTC. Translating it yields CASSELGGTGANVLTF.

This clonotype has just a few counts. V usage is TRBV7-6 and J usage is TRBJ2-1; TRBD1 agrees at 7 bases. This CDR3 spans 14 amino acids. CDR1 is SGHVS, CDR2 FNYEAQ, per germline. Germline trimming cut 2 bases from V and 8 bases from J; bases unmatched to any gene: 6. For the CDR3, the DNA is TGTGCCAGCAGCTTAACGGCAGGGGGACATGAGCAGTTCTTC. As protein: CASSLTAGGHEQFF.

Note on this clonotype: The junction differs from germline at one of its ends, possibly a read error. The rearrangement uses TRBV20-1 and TRBJ1-4; D might be TRBD1 (6 bases). The CDR3 extends over 13 amino acids. CDR1 and CDR2 from the germline V gene are DFQATT and SNEGSKA (reference sequence). The CDR3 protein is CSAQGQPNEKRFF. The CDR3 region has the DNA TGCAGTGCTCAAGGACAGCCGAATGAAAAACGGTTTTTT.

This chain uses TRBV20-1 with TRBJ2-4; 8 nucleotides agree with TRBD1. This CDR3 is built from 12 residues. V lost 6 bases to trimming and J lost 13 bases; unmatched junction nucleotides: 11. The germline V gene encodes CDR1 DFQATT and CDR2 SNEGSKA (reference sequence). In DNA form, the CDR3 reads TGCAGTGCGAGGACAGGGCCCTACGGGCAGTACTTC. Protein sequence: CSARTGPYGQYF.

V usage is TRBV20-1 and J usage is TRBJ1-1; no clear D gene. This CDR3 spans 13 amino acids. Trimming removed 0 bases from V and 5 bases from J, with 10 bases in between. Germline V gene sequence: CDR1 DFQATT, CDR2 SNEGSKA (reference sequence). The CDR3 DNA sequence: TGCAGTGCTAGAGACAAGCGGTGGACTGAAGCTTTCTTT. This translates into CSARDKRWTEAFF.

This clonotype was counted between two and nine times. V gene TRBV20-1 combines with J gene TRBJ2-7; D might be TRBD1 or TRBD2, each matching 6 bases. V was pared by 3 bases and J by 2 bases, with 17 bases between. Germline-derived CDR1 and CDR2 are DFQATT and SNEGSKA (reference sequence). The CDR3 has 15 amino acids. The CDR3 protein is CSASDARGVTYEQYF. CDR3 DNA sequence: TGCAGTGCTAGCGACGCGAGGGGGGTAACCTACGAGCAGTACTTC.

Worth noting for this clonotype: A read error is possible here, since a much larger clone lies one base away. The chain has TRBV7-9 and TRBJ1-2; no clear D. The CDR3 spans 12 residues. In germline, CDR1 is SEHNR, CDR2 FQNEAQ (reference sequence). The CDR3 coding sequence is TGTGCCAGCAACTTACAGTCTTATGGCTACACCTTC. Translation: CASNLQSYGYTF.

This clonotype came up a few times. This chain connects TRBV5-1 to TRBJ2-7; the match to TRBD1 covers 9 bases. The CDR3 consists of 15 residues. After removal of 5 bases from V and 5 bases from J, the junction contained 11 bases not matched to a gene. The germline CDR1 and CDR2 sequences are SGHRS and YFSETQ. In DNA, the CDR3 is TGCGCCAGCAGGGATCCTCCGGGACAGGGACACGAGCAGTACTTC. This translates into CASRDPPGQGHEQYF. The variable domain in full, completed from reference TRBV5-1 and TRBJ2-7, reads KAGVTQTPRYLIKTRGQQVTLSCSPISGHRSVSWYQQTPGQGLQFLFEYFSETQRNKGNFPGRFSGRQFSNSRSEMNVSTLELGDSALYLCASRDPPGQGHEQYFGPGTRLTVT.

This clonotype appeared a few times. The rearrangement joins TRBV24-1 to TRBJ2-6; the D call may be TRBD1 or TRBD2 (6 bases each). Trimming left V 3 bases short and J 1 base short, with 9 bases between. This CDR3 spans 16 amino acids. Germline V gene data show CDR1 as KGHDR and CDR2 as SFDVKD. The CDR3 sequence: CATSDRGGSGANVLTF. The CDR3, as DNA: TGTGCCACCAGTGATCGAGGGGGGTCTGGGGCCAACGTCCTGACTTTC.

This clonotype was seen only once. The chain recombines TRBV15 with TRBJ1-1; D remains ambiguous. The V gene's germline CDR1 is LNHNV and CDR2 YYDKDF (reference sequence). CDR3 size: 15 residues. The V and J ends lost 1 base and 0 bases respectively, with 9 bases between them. CDR3 sequence reads: CATSRVSGVNTEAFF. CDR3 nucleotide sequence: TGTGCCACCAGCAGAGTCAGTGGTGTGAACACTGAAGCTTTCTTT.

This clonotype was detected a few times. This sequence joins TRBV10-3 and TRBJ2-1; D might be TRBD1 or TRBD2, each matching 6 bases. V was trimmed by 2 bases and J by 3 bases, leaving 11 bases between them. Germline V gene sequence: CDR1 ENHRY, CDR2 SYGVKD. The CDR3 is 15 amino acids. CDR3 bases: TGTGCCATCAGTGAGGTGGGGGGCGGCTACAATGAGCAGTTCTTC. Protein: CAISEVGGGYNEQFF.

The chain's CDR3 is CAWSVYSRAQKLSPLHF. DNA of the CDR3: TGTGCCTGGAGTGTATACAGTAGGGCCCAAAAACTTTCACCCCTCCACTTT. The V and J genes are TRBV30 and TRBJ1-6; D gene ambiguous. The germline V and J ends were trimmed by 0 bases and 9 bases, with 21 bases remaining between them. Germline V gene sequence: CDR1 GTSNPN, CDR2 SVGIG (reference sequence). There are 17 residues in the CDR3.

The chain combines TRBV12-3 or TRBV12-4 with TRBJ1-2; D possibly corresponds to TRBD1 (6 bases). The V end was cut by 5 bases, the J end by 2 bases, with 18 bases between. The CDR3 contains 16 residues. The CDR3 loop is CASSPTRGGSNYGYTF. The DNA for the CDR3 is TGTGCCAGCAGTCCAACCAGGGGCGGGTCAAACTATGGCTACACCTTC.

V gene TRBV5-1 combines with J gene TRBJ1-1; D is undetermined. The CDR3 covers 14 residues. Trimming removed 3 bases from V and 7 bases from J, with 16 bases in between. Germline V gene data show CDR1 as SGHRS and CDR2 as YFSETQ. The chain's CDR3 is CASSWRGVEGEAFF. The CDR3, as DNA: TGCGCCAGCAGCTGGCGGGGTGTAGAGGGTGAAGCTTTCTTT.

DNA of the CDR3: TGTGCCAGCAGCGGCGCAGGTCGCTATGGCTACACCTTC. Translated, it gives CASSGAGRYGYTF. This chain uses TRBV7-6 with TRBJ1-2; D gene uncertain. The CDR3 contains 13 residues. Trimming cost V 5 bases and J 4 bases, with 11 bases left between them. The germline gives CDR1 SGHVS, CDR2 FNYEAQ.

The rearrangement uses TRBV6-6 and TRBJ1-1; 8 nucleotides line up with TRBD1. This CDR3 has 15 amino acids. V was clipped by 2 bases and J by 3 bases; unmatched bases: 5. Germline V lookup: CDR1 MNHNY, CDR2 SVGAGI (reference sequence). CDR3 amino acids: CASSYVGQGDTEAFF. The DNA for the CDR3 is TGTGCCAGCAGTTACGTAGGACAGGGCGACACTGAAGCTTTCTTT.

The rearrangement links TRBV7-8 to TRBJ2-5; 11 nucleotides line up with TRBD2. Per germline, CDR1 SGHVS and CDR2 FQNEAQ. With V trimmed by 2 bases and J by 2 bases, 7 bases remained unmatched. The CDR3 contains 17 residues. CDR3 sequence (DNA): TGTGCCAGCAGCTTATCGGGACTAGCGGATATACAAGAGACCCAGTACTTC. Encoded protein: CASSLSGLADIQETQYF.

The sample holds a few counts of this clonotype. The rearrangement links TRBV20-1 to TRBJ1-4, with D unclear. Germline values: CDR1 DFQATT, CDR2 SNEGSKA (reference sequence). With 3 bases removed from V and 8 bases from J, the gap between germline ends came to 13 bases. This CDR3 region has 13 residues. Here the CDR3 reads CSARSGENEKLFF. For the CDR3, the DNA is TGCAGTGCTAGGAGTGGGGAAAACGAAAAACTGTTTTTT.

This chain connects TRBV27 to TRBJ2-1; D may match TRBD1 or TRBD2 (6 bases each). This CDR3 comprises 16 residues. Germline CDR1 reads MNHEY; CDR2 reads SMNVEV (reference sequence). V was cut by 5 bases and J by 7 bases, with 21 bases left in between. In nucleotides, the CDR3 is TGTGCCAGCAGTCCCCTCGGGGGCCTCGGAGGTAATGAGCAGTTCTTC. It codes for CASSPLGGLGGNEQFF.

The chain has TRBV12-3 or TRBV12-4 and TRBJ2-7; 7 nucleotides agree with TRBD1. The J call is uncertain, as TRBJ2-5 better fits the DNA end. The CDR3 covers 14 residues. The CDR3 protein is CASSLPGQSETQYF. The CDR3 nucleotides are TGTGCCAGCAGTTTACCGGGACAGTCAGAGACCCAGTACTTC.

This clonotype has a handful of counts. The J gene is TRBJ2-1, the V gene TRBV9, with D tentatively TRBD2 (6 bases). Germline values: CDR1 SGDLS, CDR2 YYNGEE. This CDR3 comprises 15 residues. Trimming cost V 0 bases and J 8 bases, with 15 bases left between them. The CDR3 spells CASSVAGGMRDEQFF. CDR3 nucleotide sequence: TGTGCCAGCAGCGTAGCCGGGGGTATGAGGGATGAGCAGTTCTTC.

The chain recombines TRBV5-1 with TRBJ1-2; D not resolved. V lost 4 bases and J 4 bases, leaving 11 bases between the germline ends. Germline lookup yields CDR1 SGHRS and CDR2 YFSETQ. The CDR3 is 13 amino acids. CDR3 sequence: CASSGATSYGYTF. In nucleotides, the CDR3 is TGCGCCAGCAGCGGTGCCACCAGCTATGGCTACACCTTC.

In this sample, this clonotype turned up a few times. The genes are TRBV12-3 or TRBV12-4 and TRBJ2-3; TRBD1 matches at 9 bases. This CDR3 spans 15 amino acids. V gave up 5 bases and J gave up 5 bases; unmatched junction bases: 8. In DNA, the CDR3 is TGTGCCAGCAGTCCTCACAGGGGGCCCGGAGATACGCAGTATTTT. This sequence encodes CASSPHRGPGDTQYF.